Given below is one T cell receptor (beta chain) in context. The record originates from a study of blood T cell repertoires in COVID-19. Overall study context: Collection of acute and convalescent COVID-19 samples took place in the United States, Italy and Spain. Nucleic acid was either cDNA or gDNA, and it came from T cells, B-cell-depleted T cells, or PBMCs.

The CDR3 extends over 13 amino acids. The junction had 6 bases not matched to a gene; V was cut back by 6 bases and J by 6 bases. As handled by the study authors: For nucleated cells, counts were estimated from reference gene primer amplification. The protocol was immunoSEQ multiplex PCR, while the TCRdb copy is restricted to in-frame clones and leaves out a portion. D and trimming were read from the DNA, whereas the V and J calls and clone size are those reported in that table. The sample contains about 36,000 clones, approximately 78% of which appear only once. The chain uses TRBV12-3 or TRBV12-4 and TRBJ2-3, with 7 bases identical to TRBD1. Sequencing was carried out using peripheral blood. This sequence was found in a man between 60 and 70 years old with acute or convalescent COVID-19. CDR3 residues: CASRTDRADTQYF. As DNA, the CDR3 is TGTGCCAGCAGGACTGACAGGGCCGATACGCAGTATTTT.